The present T cell receptor beta chain was sequenced within a study of cytomegalovirus exposure and HLA in healthy donors. About the study: Of the donors genotyped, several hundred in all, 75% to 85% fell in the Caucasian-associated ancestry cluster. Study results and caveats: From TCR beta sequences, most subjects' HLA-A and HLA-B alleles were reportedly predicted accurately.

This clone was observed once. The antigen is unknown. The PCR made use of 60 Vbeta and 13 Jbeta primers. Assay: immunoSEQ multiplex PCR; the TCRdb copy retains only in-frame clones and omits some. This sample has about 110,000 clones, with 65% to 80% found just once. The V gene end was trimmed by 5 bases and the J gene end by 4 bases; junction bases not matched to a gene: 7. CDR1 LGHNT and CDR2 FRNRAP come from the germline V gene. The CDR3 extends over 15 amino acids. The clonotype comes from a female donor in good health and CMV-seropositive. The rearrangement joins TRBV12-5 to TRBJ1-1; 10 positions match TRBD1. Sequenced sample: PBMCs. The CDR3 sequence is CASGIRDRGSTEAFF. Written as DNA, the CDR3 is TGTGCTAGTGGTATCAGGGACAGGGGAAGCACTGAAGCTTTCTTT.